These 23 T cell receptor beta chains originate from one sample sequenced in a study of CD8 T cells in ankylosing spondylitis. TCRdb passed the 5' RACE reads through MiXCR, listing each CDR3 protein once. The sample shows a few hundred thousand distinct CDR3 sequences, 15% to 20% of them seen only once. The source material was blood, either unsorted or a sorted T cell fraction (not recorded which). These receptors came from a male donor with ankylosing spondylitis or in good health (not recorded which).

This clonotype came up many times. This chain links TRBV7-2 with TRBJ2-7; no clear D. The CDR3 covers 15 residues. The V end was cut by 5 bases, the J end by 2 bases, with 16 bases between. Germline lookup yields CDR1 SGHTA and CDR2 FQGNSA. DNA of the CDR3: TGTGCCAGCAGCCCCCGGGCGGCTGATACCTACGAGCAGTACTTC. Translating it yields CASSPRAADTYEQYF. The variable domain in full, with the rest retrieved from reference TRBV7-2 and TRBJ2-7, is GAGVSQSPSNKVTEKGKDVELRCDPISGHTALYWYRQSLGQGLEFLIYFQGNSAPDKSGLPSDRFSAERTGGSVSTLTIQRTQQEDSAVYLCASSPRAADTYEQYFGPGTRLTVT.

The CDR3 loop reads CASSFPLRDGGHEQYF. CDR3 nucleotide sequence: TGTGCCAGCAGCTTCCCCCTGCGGGACGGGGGCCACGAGCAGTACTTC. The chain couples TRBV5-6 to TRBJ2-7; D is possibly TRBD1 or TRBD2 (6 bases each). The CDR3 runs to 16 residues. CDR1 is SGHDT, CDR2 YYEEEE, per germline. V was shortened by 2 bases and J by 5 bases, with 20 bases between the two germline ends.

This chain links TRBV4-2 with TRBJ2-7; tentative D call: TRBD2 (5 bases). From germline, CDR1 is LGHNA and CDR2 YNFKEQ. Trimming left V 0 bases short and J 4 bases short, with 7 bases between. The CDR3 contains 13 residues. CDR3 region: CASSQDSGYEQYF. CDR3 DNA sequence: TGTGCCAGCAGCCAAGACTCGGGGTACGAGCAGTACTTC.

This clonotype occurred many times. The J gene is TRBJ2-1, the V gene TRBV5-1; TRBD2 aligns across 12 bases. Germline CDR1 is SGHRS and CDR2 is YFSETQ. V gave up 0 bases and J gave up 8 bases; unmatched junction bases: 3. The length of the CDR3 is 15 residues. In DNA form, the CDR3 reads TGCGCCAGCAGCTTGGGGACTAGCGGGATAGATGAGCAGTTCTTC. It yields the protein CASSLGTSGIDEQFF. Supplemented by reference TRBV5-1 and TRBJ2-1, the full variable domain reads KAGVTQTPRYLIKTRGQQVTLSCSPISGHRSVSWYQQTPGQGLQFLFEYFSETQRNKGNFPGRFSGRQFSNSRSEMNVSTLELGDSALYLCASSLGTSGIDEQFFGPGTRLTVL.

This chain joins TRBV20-1 and TRBJ2-7; TRBD1 is a possible D gene (5 bases). Trimming removed 0 bases from V and 6 bases from J, with 9 bases in between. From germline, CDR1 is DFQATT and CDR2 SNEGSKA (reference sequence). The CDR3 sequence is 12 residues long. The CDR3 nucleotides are TGCAGTGCTAGAGACAGGGTGGGCGAGCAGTACTTC. This gives the protein CSARDRVGEQYF.

This clonotype was detected a few times. The V gene is TRBV29-1, the J gene TRBJ2-7; D is ambiguous. The CDR3 runs to 11 residues. In germline, CDR1 is SQVTM, CDR2 ANQGSEA. V was cut by 5 bases and J by 1 base, with 6 bases left in between. DNA for the CDR3: TGCAGCGTTCGAACTTCCTACGAGCAGTACTTC. Amino acids: CSVRTSYEQYF.

This clonotype was observed many times. The chain has TRBV6-5 and TRBJ1-1, with a tentative D call TRBD1 (6 bases). Trimming stripped 0 bases from V and 1 base from J, with 15 bases between. CDR1 is MNHEY, CDR2 SVGAGI, per germline. This CDR3 spans 17 amino acids. The CDR3 loop is CASSYSGSRGTNTEAFF. The CDR3 DNA reads TGTGCCAGCAGTTACTCTGGTTCCAGGGGCACGAACACTGAAGCTTTCTTT.

This chain connects TRBV4-1 to TRBJ2-7, with a possible D match to TRBD1 (6 bases). CDR1 and CDR2 (germline): MGHRA, YSYEKL. CDR3 size: 14 residues. With 0 bases removed from V and 3 bases from J, the gap between germline ends came to 9 bases. The CDR3 here is CASSQEDSHYEQYF. Here the CDR3 DNA reads TGCGCCAGCAGCCAAGAGGACAGCCACTACGAGCAGTACTTC.

This clonotype was counted between two and nine times. V is TRBV4-2 and J is TRBJ2-7; 10 bases are shared with TRBD2. Germline V CDR1 and CDR2: LGHNA, YNFKEQ. The CDR3 extends over 13 amino acids. With 4 bases clipped from V and 7 bases from J, the junction kept 4 bases outside the gene matches. The CDR3 region has the DNA TGTGCCAGCAGCCTGGGACTAGCGAGTGAGCAGTACTTC. This sequence encodes CASSLGLASEQYF.

The chain links TRBV12-3 or TRBV12-4 to TRBJ2-5, with D unresolved. Trimming took off 4 bases at V and 5 bases at J, with 17 bases between the two ends. This CDR3 spans 15 amino acids. Written as DNA, the CDR3 is TGTGCCAGCAGTTGGACCGCTGGGCCATGGGAGACCCAGTACTTC. Translated, it gives CASSWTAGPWETQYF.

CDR3 sequence reads: CASSQGGPSGETQYF. DNA for the CDR3: TGTGCCAGCAGCCAGGGTGGACCCTCAGGGGAGACCCAGTACTTC. The chain links TRBV7-8 to TRBJ2-5; perhaps TRBD1 as D (5 bases). Per germline, CDR1 SGHVS and CDR2 FQNEAQ. The CDR3 covers 15 residues. Trimming removed 5 bases at V and 5 bases at J, with 18 bases between.

This clonotype was detected a few times. The rearrangement uses TRBV20-1 and TRBJ2-1; D is unresolved. Per germline, CDR1 DFQATT and CDR2 SNEGSKA (reference sequence). Trimming cost V 3 bases and J 5 bases, with 17 bases left between them. The CDR3 sequence is 15 residues long. The CDR3 nucleotides are TGCAGTGCTAGGTGGCCCCAGGATTCCCACAATGAGCAGTTCTTC. Its translation is CSARWPQDSHNEQFF.

The sample holds a few counts of this clonotype. This chain joins TRBV4-2 and TRBJ2-7, with 7 bases aligning to TRBD1. CDR3 length equals 14 residues. Germline CDR1 and CDR2: LGHNA and YNFKEQ. J gave up 3 bases and V 4 bases, and 6 bases lay outside the gene matches. CDR3 sequence reads: CASSPPGGYYEQYF. CDR3 bases: TGTGCCAGCAGCCCCCCAGGGGGTTACTACGAGCAGTACTTC.

The V gene is TRBV29-1, the J gene TRBJ2-3; D gene unclear. CDR1 is SQVTM, CDR2 ANQGSEA, per germline. Trimming stripped 7 bases from V and 4 bases from J, with 6 bases between. The CDR3 covers 10 residues. CDR3 protein: CSAHSDTQYF. CDR3 nucleotide sequence: TGCAGCGCCCACTCAGATACGCAGTATTTT.

V gene TRBV20-1 combines with J gene TRBJ2-7; 11 nucleotides line up with TRBD2. With 1 base clipped from V and 4 bases from J, the junction kept 6 bases outside the gene matches. Germline-derived CDR1 and CDR2 are DFQATT and SNEGSKA (reference sequence). There are 15 residues in the CDR3. For the CDR3, the DNA is TGCAGTGCTAGAGCCCCGGGACTAGCGGAGTACGAGCAGTACTTC. Amino acids: CSARAPGLAEYEQYF.

The gene calls are TRBV27 and TRBJ2-7; a possible D gene is TRBD1 (6 bases). Germline CDR1 MNHEY, CDR2 SMNVEV (reference sequence). V was clipped by 2 bases and J by 2 bases, with 10 bases between them. The CDR3 extends over 14 amino acids. The CDR3 loop is CASSLRQGPYEQYF. CDR3 nucleotides: TGTGCCAGCAGTTTACGGCAGGGGCCCTACGAGCAGTACTTC.

This clonotype was observed many times. CDR3 protein: CASSLARGLNEQFF. CDR3 DNA sequence: TGTGCCAGCAGCTTAGCCAGGGGGCTAAATGAGCAGTTCTTC. V is TRBV13 and J is TRBJ2-1, with 8 bases lining up with TRBD1. There are 14 residues in the CDR3. The V segment lost 1 base and the J segment 7 bases; nucleotides outside the gene matches: 3. The germline V gene encodes CDR1 PRHDT and CDR2 FYEKMQ (reference sequence). The full variable domain, rest sourced from reference TRBV13 and TRBJ2-1, is AAGVIQSPRHLIKEKRETATLKCYPIPRHDTVYWYQQGPGQDPQFLISFYEKMQSDKGSIPDRFSAQQFSDYHSELNMSSLELGDSALYFCASSLARGLNEQFFGPGTRLTVL.

CDR3 coding DNA: TGTGCCACCACCGGGACAGGGTATTCCAATGAGCAGTTCTTC. It is translated as CATTGTGYSNEQFF. J is TRBJ2-1 and V is TRBV6-1; 9 positions match TRBD1. Germline CDR1 is MNHNS and CDR2 is SASEGT. The trim removed 10 bases at V and 6 bases at J, leaving 10 bases unmatched. The CDR3 totals 14 residues.

This clonotype was seen a handful of times. The gene calls are TRBV10-2 and TRBJ2-1, with a tentative D call TRBD2 (6 bases). V lost 6 bases and J lost 3, with 12 bases in between. There are 14 residues in the CDR3. Germline-derived CDR1 and CDR2 are WSHSY and SAAADI. In DNA form, the CDR3 reads TGCGCCAGCAGGCCGTCTAGCGACTACAATGAGCAGTTCTTC. Translation: CASRPSSDYNEQFF.

Only a few counts were recorded for this clonotype. This chain connects TRBV20-1 to TRBJ2-4; D might be TRBD2 (5 bases). Trimming stripped 0 bases from V and 6 bases from J, with 15 bases between. Germline V lookup: CDR1 DFQATT, CDR2 SNEGSKA (reference sequence). This CDR3 has 15 amino acids. The CDR3 protein is CSARDFGWELNIQYF. As DNA, the CDR3 is TGCAGTGCTAGAGATTTCGGGTGGGAGTTAAACATTCAGTACTTC.

This clonotype was observed a handful of times. The V call is TRBV29-1, the J call TRBJ2-1; possibly TRBD2 for D (5 bases). Looked up from germline, CDR1 is SQVTM and CDR2 is ANQGSEA. The V end lost 3 bases, the J end lost 2 bases, and 14 bases lay between the germline ends. CDR3 length: 15 amino acids. CDR3 sequence (DNA): TGCAGCGTTGAGTACTGGCTAGCAACCTACAATGAGCAGTTCTTC. This codes for CSVEYWLATYNEQFF.

This chain links TRBV7-8 with TRBJ2-1; TRBD2 aligns across 9 bases. The CDR3 totals 15 residues. CDR1 and CDR2 from the germline V gene are SGHVS and FQNEAQ. After removal of 5 bases from V and 8 bases from J, the junction contained 10 bases not matched to a gene. The CDR3: CASSPGSGRGDEQFF. The CDR3 DNA reads TGTGCCAGCAGCCCAGGTAGCGGGAGAGGTGATGAGCAGTTCTTC.

The chain carries TRBV23-1 and TRBJ2-5; 8 bases match TRBD1. Being an ORF, TRBV23-1 has a function that is uncertain. This CDR3 has 13 amino acids. Trimming removed 6 bases from V and 5 bases from J; junction bases left unmatched: 5. The CDR3 loop is CASRRQGRETQYF. The CDR3 DNA follows: TGCGCCAGCAGAAGACAGGGGCGGGAGACCCAGTACTTC.